This T cell receptor beta chain was captured in a study of CD8+ T cells in alopecia areata. Study-wide background: Administration of oral tofacitinib to treated patients was at 5 to 10 mg twice daily. Study-wide results and caveats: Clarity of TCR sharing across patients fell short of that in mice, possibly HLA-related. Having just one nonresponder leaves the connection between baseline CD8+ expansion and response unresolved.

CDR3 size: 15 residues. Germline V gives CDR1 GTSNPN, CDR2 SVGIG (reference sequence). Unmatched junction bases numbered 3, after V lost 2 bases and J lost 1 base. Treatment meaning: oral pan-JAK inhibitor, 5-10 mg twice daily. As for this clone: Its antigen is not identified.

Extraction and reverse transcription of RNA yielded cDNA as the sequencing template. Produced via immunoSEQ multiplex PCR; TCRdb's table is partial and in-frame only. The sample has about 100,000 clones, roughly 84% seen once; the top ten hold 20% to 25%. V gene TRBV30 combines with J gene TRBJ2-5; 11 nucleotides align to TRBD2. The sample in question was CD8+ T cells sorted from blood, obtained at week 24, from a patient treated with tofacitinib. The clonotype was recovered from a human donor with alopecia areata. In DNA form, the CDR3 reads TGTGCCTGGAGTTATCTAGCGGGGGGCCAAGAGACCCAGTACTTC. Its protein is CAWSYLAGGQETQYF. Using reference TRBV30 and TRBJ2-5 for the parts outside the CDR3, the full variable domain is SQTIHQWPATLVQPVGSPLSLECTVEGTSNPNLYWYRQAAGRGLQLLFYSVGIGQISSEVPQNLSASRPQDRQFILSSKKLLLSDSGFYLCAWSYLAGGQETQYFGPGTRLLVL.